This entry lists 2 T cell receptor beta chains sequenced from one sample in a study of OX40 agonist ivuxolimab in advanced cancers. Repertoires were generated with immunoSEQ multiplex PCR, while TCRdb's copy carries only in-frame clones and drops some. The repertoire consists of about 58,000 clones, with less than 90% occurring once and the leading ten covering around 3.4%. The sequences come from CD4+ or CD8+ T cells sorted from blood, collected in a trial of the OX40 agonist ivuxolimab. Receptor source: an adult with an advanced solid tumor such as melanoma, head and neck, liver or kidney cancer.

The chain couples TRBV30 to TRBJ1-6; D ambiguous. CDR1 is GTSNPN and CDR2 is SVGIG in the germline V gene (reference sequence). Trimming took off 3 bases at V and 10 bases at J, with 13 bases between the two ends. The CDR3 length is 13 residues. The CDR3 nucleotides read TGTGCCTGGAGAGGCCCCGGCGACTCACCCCTCCACTTT. The encoded protein is CAWRGPGDSPLHF.

The CDR3 region has the DNA TGTGCCAGCAGCGTTCAGGTTCGCTATGGCTACACCTTC. It yields the protein CASSVQVRYGYTF. The rearrangement links TRBV9 to TRBJ1-2; D ambiguous. V was trimmed by 2 bases and J by 4 bases, leaving 9 bases between them. The CDR3 runs 13 residues. Germline V CDR1 and CDR2: SGDLS, YYNGEE.